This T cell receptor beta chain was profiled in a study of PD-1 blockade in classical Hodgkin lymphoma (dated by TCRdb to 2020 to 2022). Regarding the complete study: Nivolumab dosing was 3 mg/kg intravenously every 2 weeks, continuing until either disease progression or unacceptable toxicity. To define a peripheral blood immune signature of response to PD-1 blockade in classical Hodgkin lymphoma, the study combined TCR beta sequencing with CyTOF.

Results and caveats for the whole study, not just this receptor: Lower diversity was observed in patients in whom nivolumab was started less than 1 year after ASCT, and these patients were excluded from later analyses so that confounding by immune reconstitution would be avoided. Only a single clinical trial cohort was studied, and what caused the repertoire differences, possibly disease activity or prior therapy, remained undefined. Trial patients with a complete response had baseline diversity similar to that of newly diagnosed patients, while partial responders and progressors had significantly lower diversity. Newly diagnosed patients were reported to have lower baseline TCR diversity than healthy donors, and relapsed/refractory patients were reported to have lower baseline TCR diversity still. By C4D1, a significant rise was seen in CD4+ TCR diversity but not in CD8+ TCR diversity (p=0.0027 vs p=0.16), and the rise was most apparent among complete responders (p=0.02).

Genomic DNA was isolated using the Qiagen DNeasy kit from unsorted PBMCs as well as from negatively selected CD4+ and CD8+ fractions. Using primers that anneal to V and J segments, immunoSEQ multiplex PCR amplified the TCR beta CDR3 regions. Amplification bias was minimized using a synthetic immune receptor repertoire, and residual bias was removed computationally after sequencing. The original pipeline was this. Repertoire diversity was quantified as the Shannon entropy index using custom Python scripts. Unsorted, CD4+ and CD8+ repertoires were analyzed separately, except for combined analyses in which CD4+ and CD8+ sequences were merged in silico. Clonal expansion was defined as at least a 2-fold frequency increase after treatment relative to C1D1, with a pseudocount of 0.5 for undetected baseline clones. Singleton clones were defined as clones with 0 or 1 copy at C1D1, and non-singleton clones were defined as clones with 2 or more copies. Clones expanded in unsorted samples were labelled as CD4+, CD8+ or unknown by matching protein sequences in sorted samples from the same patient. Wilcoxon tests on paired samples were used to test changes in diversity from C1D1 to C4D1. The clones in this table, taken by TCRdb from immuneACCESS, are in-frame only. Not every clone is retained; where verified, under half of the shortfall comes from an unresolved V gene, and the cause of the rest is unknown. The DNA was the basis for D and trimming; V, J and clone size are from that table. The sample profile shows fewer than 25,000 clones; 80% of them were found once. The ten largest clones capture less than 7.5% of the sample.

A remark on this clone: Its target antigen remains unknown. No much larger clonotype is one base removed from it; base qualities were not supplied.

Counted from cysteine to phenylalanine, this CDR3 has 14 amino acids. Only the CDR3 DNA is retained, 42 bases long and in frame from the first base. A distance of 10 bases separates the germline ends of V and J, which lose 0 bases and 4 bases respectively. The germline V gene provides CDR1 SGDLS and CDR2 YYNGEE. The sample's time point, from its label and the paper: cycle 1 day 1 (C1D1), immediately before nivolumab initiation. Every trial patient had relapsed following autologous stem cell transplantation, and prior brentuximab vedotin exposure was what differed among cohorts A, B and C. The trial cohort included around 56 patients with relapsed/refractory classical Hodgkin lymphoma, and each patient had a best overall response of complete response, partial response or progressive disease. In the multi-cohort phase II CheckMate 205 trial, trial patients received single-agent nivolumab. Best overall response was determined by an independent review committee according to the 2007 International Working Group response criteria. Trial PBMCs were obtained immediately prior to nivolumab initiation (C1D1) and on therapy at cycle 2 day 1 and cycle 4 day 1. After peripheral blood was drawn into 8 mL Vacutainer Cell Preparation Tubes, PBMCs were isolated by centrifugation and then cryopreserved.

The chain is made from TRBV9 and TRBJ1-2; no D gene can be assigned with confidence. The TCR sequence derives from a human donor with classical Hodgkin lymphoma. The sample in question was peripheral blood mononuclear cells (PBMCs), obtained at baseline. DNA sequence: TGTGCCAGCAGCGTAGCGGCACAGAGCTATGGCTACACCTTC. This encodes CASSVAAQSYGYTF.